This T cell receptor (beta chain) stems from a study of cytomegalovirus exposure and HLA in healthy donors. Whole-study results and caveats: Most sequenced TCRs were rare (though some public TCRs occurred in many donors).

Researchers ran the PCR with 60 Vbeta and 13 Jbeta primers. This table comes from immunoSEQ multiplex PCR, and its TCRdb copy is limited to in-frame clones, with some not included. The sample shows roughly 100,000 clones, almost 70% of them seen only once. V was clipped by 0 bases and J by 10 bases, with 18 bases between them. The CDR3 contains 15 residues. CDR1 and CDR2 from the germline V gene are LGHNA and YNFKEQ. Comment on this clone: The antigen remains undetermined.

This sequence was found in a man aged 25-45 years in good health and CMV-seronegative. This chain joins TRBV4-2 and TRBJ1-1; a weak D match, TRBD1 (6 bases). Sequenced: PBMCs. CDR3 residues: CASSQEYVTGGGAFF. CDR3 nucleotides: TGTGCCAGCAGCCAAGAGTACGTGACAGGCGGGGGAGCTTTCTTT.